This T cell receptor (beta chain) was obtained from a study of cytomegalovirus exposure and HLA in healthy donors. General study findings and limits: As a later analysis showed, a missense DCLRE1C variant was linked to trimming of TCR beta V- and J-genes. Using a false discovery rate of 0.05, a later analysis showed that 15,000 to 20,000 TCR beta sequences were associated with HLA alleles. Later analysis placed DRB1 highest and HLA-C lowest in TCR association rates, which differed by HLA locus.

Donors had nominal health at sampling but likely had unrecorded immune exposures. This CDR3 comprises 13 residues. Germline CDR1 is MNHEY and CDR2 is SMNVEV (reference sequence). V lost 6 bases to trimming and J lost 4 bases; unmatched junction nucleotides: 0. Details on this clone: The antigen remains undetermined.

Primers: 60 Vbeta forward and 13 Jbeta reverse. Clones were sequenced by immunoSEQ multiplex PCR, and TCRdb holds only the in-frame ones, with some missing. Among around 200,000 clones, approximately 90% were seen once, and the ten largest hold approximately 1%. Sample: PBMCs. The gene calls are TRBV27 and TRBJ2-7, with 13 positions matching TRBD2. This TCR was recovered from a woman between 18 and 29 years old in good health and CMV-seronegative. The CDR3 sequence: CASRGLAGYEQYF. CDR3 bases: TGTGCCAGCAGGGGACTAGCGGGGTACGAGCAGTACTTC.